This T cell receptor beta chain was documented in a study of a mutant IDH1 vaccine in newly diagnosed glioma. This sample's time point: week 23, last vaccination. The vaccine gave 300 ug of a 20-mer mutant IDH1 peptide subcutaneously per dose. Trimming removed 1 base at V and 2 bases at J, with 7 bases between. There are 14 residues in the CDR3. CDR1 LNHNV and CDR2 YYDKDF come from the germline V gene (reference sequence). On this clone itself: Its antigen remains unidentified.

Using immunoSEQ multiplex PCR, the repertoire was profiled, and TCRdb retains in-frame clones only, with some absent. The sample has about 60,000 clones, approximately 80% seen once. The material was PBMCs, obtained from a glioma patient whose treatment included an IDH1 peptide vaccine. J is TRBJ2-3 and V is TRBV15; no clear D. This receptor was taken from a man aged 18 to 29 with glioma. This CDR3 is CATSRVLDTDTQYF. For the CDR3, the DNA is TGTGCCACCAGCAGAGTTTTAGACACAGATACGCAGTATTTT.